The 28 T cell receptor beta chains reported below all come from one sample, sequenced in a study of CD8 T cells in ankylosing spondylitis. Study-level results: Made up of several highly homologous variants, a TCR beta motif appeared characteristic of ankylosing spondylitis blood.

No antigen has been identified for these receptors. TCRdb re-analysed the 5' RACE reads in MiXCR, keeping a single row per CDR3 protein. The sample lists fewer than 450,000 distinct CDR3 sequences; 17% were seen once. The sample comprised blood, either unsorted or a sorted T cell fraction (not recorded which). The receptors stem from a male donor with ankylosing spondylitis.

This clonotype was counted a few times. V usage is TRBV24-1 and J usage is TRBJ2-7, with 8 bases that match TRBD2. V was pared by 2 bases and J by 3 bases, with 5 bases of the junction left unmatched. The CDR3 loop spans 15 amino acids. Per the germline V gene, CDR1 is KGHDR and CDR2 is SFDVKD. The CDR3 sequence: CATSDSSGRHYEQYF. In nucleotides, the CDR3 is TGTGCCACCAGTGATTCAAGCGGGAGACACTACGAGCAGTACTTC.

About this clonotype: Relative to the germline gene, one junction end is altered; a read error may explain this. The chain uses TRBV20-1 and TRBJ1-1, with D unresolved. This CDR3 has 12 amino acids. Germline loops: CDR1 DFQATT, CDR2 SNEGSKA (reference sequence). Here the CDR3 DNA reads TGCAGTGCGAGAGGCAACTTCCCCGAAGCTTTCTTT. Protein product: CSARGNFPEAFF.

In its sample, this clonotype was seen a few times. This chain links TRBV5-1 with TRBJ2-5, with 10 positions matching TRBD1. Germline CDR1 and CDR2: SGHRS and YFSETQ. There are 17 residues in the CDR3. With 6 bases clipped from V and 3 bases from J, the junction kept 14 bases outside the gene matches. The CDR3 sequence is CASTLGGTGANKETQYF. DNA of the CDR3: TGCGCCAGCACGCTTGGAGGGACAGGGGCGAACAAAGAGACCCAGTACTTC. Drawing the rest from reference TRBV5-1 and TRBJ2-5, the complete variable domain is KAGVTQTPRYLIKTRGQQVTLSCSPISGHRSVSWYQQTPGQGLQFLFEYFSETQRNKGNFPGRFSGRQFSNSRSEMNVSTLELGDSALYLCASTLGGTGANKETQYFGPGTRLLVL.

This clonotype has only a few counts. The J gene is TRBJ2-3, the V gene TRBV7-6, with 13 bases fitting TRBD2. The CDR3 runs to 17 residues. The germline CDR1 and CDR2 sequences are SGHVS and FNYEAQ. After removal of 0 bases from V and 5 bases from J, the junction contained 5 bases not matched to a gene. The chain's CDR3 is CASSLAMTSGGRDTQYF. CDR3 in DNA: TGTGCCAGCAGCTTAGCGATGACTAGCGGGGGGAGAGATACGCAGTATTTT.

This clonotype has a handful of counts. This chain links TRBV3-1 with TRBJ2-7; a possible D gene is TRBD1 (6 bases). This CDR3 comprises 14 residues. V lost 3 bases and J 1 base, leaving 10 bases between the germline ends. From germline, CDR1 is LGHDT and CDR2 YNNKEL (reference sequence). CDR3 sequence: CASSHTGRSYEQYF. For the CDR3, the DNA is TGTGCCAGCAGCCACACAGGGAGATCCTACGAGCAGTACTTC.

The CDR3 reads CSATKSGVGGYTF. The CDR3 nucleotides read TGCAGTGCGACGAAGTCCGGAGTTGGAGGCTACACCTTC. V usage is TRBV20-1 and J usage is TRBJ1-2, with D unresolved. The CDR3 contains 13 residues. CDR1 and CDR2 from the germline V gene are DFQATT and SNEGSKA (reference sequence). V was clipped by 6 bases and J by 8 bases, with 19 bases between them.

There are many counts of this clonotype. V is TRBV14 and J is TRBJ1-1; D call uncertain. The CDR3 has 13 amino acids. CDR1 is SGHDN, CDR2 FVKESK, per germline. Trimming left V 5 bases short and J 1 base short, with 8 bases between. The CDR3 nucleotides are TGTGCCAGCAGCACTCAGGAGAACACTGAAGCTTTCTTT. This translates into CASSTQENTEAFF. Together with reference TRBV14 and TRBJ1-1, the CDR3 gives the full variable domain: EAGVTQFPSHSVIEKGQTVTLRCDPISGHDNLYWYRRVMGKEIKFLLHFVKESKQDESGMPNNRFLAERTGGTYSTLKVQPAELEDSGVYFCASSTQENTEAFFGQGTRLTVV.

The V call is TRBV18, the J call TRBJ2-5, with D uncertain. The germline V and J ends were trimmed by 2 bases and 5 bases, with 6 bases remaining between them. The CDR3 runs to 12 residues. Germline loops: CDR1 KGHSH, CDR2 LQKENI. CDR3 protein: CASSPFGETQYF. CDR3 bases: TGTGCCAGCTCACCATTCGGGGAGACCCAGTACTTC.

This chain links TRBV4-3 with TRBJ2-1; no definite D call. Per the germline V gene, CDR1 is LGHNA and CDR2 is YSLEER. V lost 3 bases, J lost 6 bases, and 12 bases lay in between. The CDR3 has 14 amino acids. This CDR3 is CASSHTGRGNEQFF. The DNA of the CDR3 is TGCGCCAGCAGCCATACCGGCCGAGGCAATGAGCAGTTCTTC.

The CDR3 sequence is CSALSPSSYNEQFF. As DNA, the CDR3 is TGCAGTGCTCTTAGCCCGAGCTCCTACAATGAGCAGTTCTTC. The chain employs TRBV20-1 and TRBJ2-1; D is unclear. Germline lookup yields CDR1 DFQATT and CDR2 SNEGSKA (reference sequence). CDR3 size: 14 residues. With 5 bases removed from V and 0 bases from J, the gap between germline ends came to 11 bases.

This clonotype has just a few counts. The CDR3 nucleotides are TGTGCCAGCTCACCACGGTCACGGCTAGACAATGAGCAGTTCTTC. It is translated as CASSPRSRLDNEQFF. The chain joins TRBV18 to TRBJ2-1; D is undetermined. This CDR3 has 15 residues. CDR1 and CDR2 (germline): KGHSH, LQKENI. Deletions cut 1 base from V and 5 bases from J, with 12 bases between.

This clonotype was counted many times. The rearrangement joins TRBV6-1 to TRBJ1-1, with 8 bases aligning to TRBD1. The CDR3 spans 15 residues. Losses at the gene ends were 10 bases for V and 0 bases for J; bases not matched to a gene: 10. Looked up from germline, CDR1 is MNHNS and CDR2 is SASEGT. This CDR3 is CATTRGDRLNTEAFF. CDR3 nucleotide sequence: TGTGCCACTACCCGGGGGGACAGGCTGAACACTGAAGCTTTCTTT.

This clonotype has at least ten counts. The chain has TRBV29-1 and TRBJ1-2; TRBD1 is a possible D gene (5 bases). This CDR3 is 13 amino acids long. With 4 bases removed from V and 0 bases from J, the gap between germline ends came to 9 bases. Germline V lookup: CDR1 SQVTM, CDR2 ANQGSEA. In DNA, the CDR3 is TGCAGCGTTGGGGGCAGTTCTAACTATGGCTACACCTTC. As protein: CSVGGSSNYGYTF.

This clonotype showed up just a few times. This sequence joins TRBV9 and TRBJ2-1; 8 nucleotides line up with TRBD1. The CDR3 sequence is 15 residues long. From germline, CDR1 is SGDLS and CDR2 YYNGEE. J lost 4 bases, V lost 6 bases, and 9 bases had no gene match. The CDR3 DNA reads as TGTGCCAGCACCCTGACAGGGGAGATATACAATGAGCAGTTCTTC. Amino acid sequence: CASTLTGEIYNEQFF.

The chain employs TRBV20-1 and TRBJ1-1; D ambiguous. The V end lost 3 bases, the J end lost 1 base, and 12 bases lay between the germline ends. CDR1 and CDR2 from the germline V gene are DFQATT and SNEGSKA (reference sequence). The CDR3 extends over 14 amino acids. CDR3 loop: CSASGEWGNTEAFF. The CDR3 coding sequence is TGCAGTGCTAGTGGGGAGTGGGGGAACACTGAAGCTTTCTTT.

The sample holds a few counts of this clonotype. V usage is TRBV20-1 and J usage is TRBJ2-1; 7 nucleotides match TRBD2. J gave up 7 bases and V 6 bases, and 15 bases lay outside the gene matches. Germline CDR1 is DFQATT and CDR2 is SNEGSKA (reference sequence). This CDR3 is 15 amino acids long. CDR3 sequence: CSAPSLSGVRNEQFF. Written as DNA, the CDR3 is TGCAGTGCCCCCTCCCTAAGCGGGGTGAGGAATGAGCAGTTCTTC.

The chain employs TRBV3-1 and TRBJ1-4, with D maybe TRBD1 (5 bases). Trimming shortened V by 2 bases and J by 8 bases, and 12 bases separated the two germline ends. The CDR3 covers 14 residues. CDR1 and CDR2 from the germline V gene are LGHDT and YNNKEL (reference sequence). The DNA for the CDR3 is TGTGCCAGCAGCCAAAAAGGGGACGTGGAAAAACTGTTTTTT. Translation: CASSQKGDVEKLFF.

The rearrangement links TRBV6-1 to TRBJ2-1; D not certain. Germline CDR1 MNHNS, CDR2 SASEGT. V lost 6 bases, J lost 0 bases, and 15 bases lay in between. CDR3 size: 16 residues. CDR3 DNA: TGTGCCAGCAGACCAGCCACGGCGGTCTCCTACAATGAGCAGTTCTTC. It encodes CASRPATAVSYNEQFF.

Many counts were recorded for this clonotype. The rearrangement joins TRBV12-3 or TRBV12-4 to TRBJ2-1, with TRBD2 matching 11 bases. The CDR3 sequence is 15 residues long. The ends lost 5 bases at V and 2 bases at J; junction bases unmatched: 2. The CDR3 DNA reads TGTGCCAGCAGTGATAGCGGGGGGGCCTACAATGAGCAGTTCTTC. Amino acids: CASSDSGGAYNEQFF.

This clonotype was observed many times. The chain has TRBV11-1 and TRBJ2-5; D unresolved. This CDR3 region has 14 residues. V was cut by 5 bases and J by 0 bases, with 10 bases left in between. Germline V gene data show CDR1 as SGHAT and CDR2 as FQDESV (reference sequence). The CDR3 nucleotides read TGTGCCAGCAGCCCAAGGACCAACCAAGAGACCCAGTACTTC. This translates into CASSPRTNQETQYF. The full variable domain, with the rest looked up from reference TRBV11-1 and TRBJ2-5, is EAEVAQSPRYKITEKSQAVAFWCDPISGHATLYWYRQILGQGPELLVQFQDESVVDDSQLPKDRFSAERLKGVDSTLKIQPAELGDSAMYLCASSPRTNQETQYFGPGTRLLVL.

This clonotype has just a few counts. The rearrangement links TRBV6-5 to TRBJ2-3; a possible D gene is TRBD2 (6 bases). Deletions cut 5 bases from V and 0 bases from J, with 15 bases between. Germline CDR1 is MNHEY and CDR2 is SVGAGI. The CDR3 has 16 residues. The CDR3 spells CASSHPWGLSTDTQYF. CDR3 DNA: TGTGCCAGCAGTCACCCTTGGGGACTTAGCACAGATACGCAGTATTTT.

This clonotype was counted ten times or more. This chain connects TRBV5-1 to TRBJ2-7, with 7 bases aligning to TRBD1. The trim removed 4 bases at V and 4 bases at J, leaving 5 bases unmatched. Germline lookup yields CDR1 SGHRS and CDR2 YFSETQ. This CDR3 is 13 amino acids long. The CDR3 DNA follows: TGCGCCAGCAGCGGGGCACAGGGGTACGAGCAGTACTTC. Translated, it gives CASSGAQGYEQYF.

The chain is built from TRBV11-1 and TRBJ1-1; D remains unclear. Trimming removed 1 base from V and 0 bases from J, with 9 bases in between. Per the germline V gene, CDR1 is SGHAT and CDR2 is FQDESV (reference sequence). CDR3 size: 15 residues. The DNA for the CDR3 is TGTGCCAGCAGCTTAGTGGACTACATGAACACTGAAGCTTTCTTT. Translation gives CASSLVDYMNTEAFF.

The sample holds a few counts of this clonotype. This chain connects TRBV18 to TRBJ2-1; 8 bases agree with TRBD1. The CDR3 has 13 amino acids. Germline V gene sequence: CDR1 KGHSH, CDR2 LQKENI. V was clipped by 3 bases and J by 8 bases; unmatched bases: 3. CDR3 residues: CASSPQGAHEQFF. CDR3 sequence (DNA): TGTGCCAGCTCACCCCAGGGGGCACATGAGCAGTTCTTC.

The V call is TRBV6-1, the J call TRBJ1-4; a possible D gene is TRBD1 (6 bases). V dropped 4 bases and J dropped 4 bases, with 13 bases sitting between them. Germline V gives CDR1 MNHNS, CDR2 SASEGT. This CDR3 contains 15 residues. The CDR3 sequence: CASSVGGAGNEKLFF. The CDR3 coding sequence is TGTGCCAGCAGTGTAGGGGGGGCAGGTAATGAAAAACTGTTTTTT.

As DNA, the CDR3 is TGCGCCAGCGCCCCCCCCCGGCCTCCCTACGAGCAGTACTTC. This translates into CASAPPRPPYEQYF. This chain connects TRBV5-1 to TRBJ2-7, with D hard to call. CDR1 is SGHRS and CDR2 is YFSETQ in the germline V gene. The CDR3 has 14 amino acids. Trimming cost V 7 bases and J 2 bases, with 16 bases left between them.

This clonotype has more than one count but fewer than ten. J is TRBJ1-1 and V is TRBV2; a weak D match, TRBD1 (6 bases). The CDR3 sequence is 13 residues long. V lost 7 bases to trimming and J lost 4 bases, with 13 bases between them. Germline CDR1 and CDR2: SNHLY and FYNNEI. The CDR3 DNA reads TGTGCCAGCATCGGGGGCCGAGGCACTGAAGCTTTCTTT. Translated, it gives CASIGGRGTEAFF. The whole variable domain, remainder taken from reference TRBV2 and TRBJ1-1, is EPEVTQTPSHQVTQMGQEVILRCVPISNHLYFYWYRQILGQKVEFLVSFYNNEISEKSEIFDDQFSVERPDGSNFTLKIRSTKLEDSAMYFCASIGGRGTEAFFGQGTRLTVV.

On this clonotype: No conserved phenylalanine or tryptophan ends this CDR3, so it is likely a read error. This rearrangement joins TRBV4-1 to TRBJ1-5; maybe TRBD1 (5 bases). The CDR3 totals 19 residues. Germline CDR1 MGHRA, CDR2 YSYEKL. Trimming took 1 base from V and 0 from J, leaving 19 bases between them. DNA of the CDR3: TGCGCCAGCAGCCAAGCCTCCGACAGCGCTGATTATAGCAATCAGCCCCAGCATCTT. It specifies CASSQASDSADYSNQPQHL.